Following are 16 T cell receptor beta chains from one sample sequenced in a study of shared clonotypes between healthy human individuals (TCRdb year 2020). To prepare the library, the immunoSEQ multiplex PCR assay was applied. Here the immuneACCESS table is served through TCRdb, limited to in-frame sequences with V and J called. Missing clones are a known gap in these copies; in checked studies unresolved V genes cover under half, and the rest lacks a known reason. This sample holds millions of clones; approximately 93% were observed only once. The ten largest clonotypes hold about 0.41% of the sample. The sequenced sample was naive CD4+ T cells from PBMCs. According to the study, the label for this sample's cell subset or site signals: CD45RA+ positively selected. The receptors here all came from a man aged 18 to 30 in good health. Some clones in this sample may be carry-over from other donors' samples.

CDR3 nucleotides: TGTGCCAGCAGTTTCGGATTGGTCACCGGGGAGCTGTTTTTT. Translating it yields CASSFGLVTGELFF. The chain has TRBV6-1 and TRBJ2-2; D is unclear. V was trimmed by 5 bases and J by 4 bases, leaving 11 bases between them. Germline V CDR1 and CDR2: MNHNS, SASEGT. The CDR3 has 14 amino acids.

This clone came up once. The rearrangement links TRBV2 to TRBJ2-2; 9 bases agree with TRBD1. Germline V lookup: CDR1 SNHLY, CDR2 FYNNEI. V gave up 6 bases and J gave up 6 bases; unmatched junction bases: 2. The CDR3 covers 13 residues. CDR3 protein: CASRDRGSGELFF. Here the CDR3 DNA reads TGTGCCAGCAGGGACAGGGGATCCGGGGAGCTGTTTTTT.

This chain uses TRBV5-1 with TRBJ2-7, with 7 bases fitting TRBD1. V dropped 0 bases and J dropped 6; count of bases not matched to a gene: 9. The CDR3 is 15 amino acids. Germline CDR1 is SGHRS and CDR2 is YFSETQ. For the CDR3, the DNA is TGCGCCAGCAGCTTGGGAGGGACAGTTGAGGCCGAGCAGTACTTC. Its protein product is CASSLGGTVEAEQYF.

The J gene is TRBJ2-3, the V gene TRBV12-5; 7 nucleotides align to TRBD2. In germline, CDR1 is LGHNT, CDR2 FRNRAP. After removal of 6 bases from V and 0 bases from J, the junction contained 3 bases not matched to a gene. This CDR3 is 14 amino acids long. For the CDR3, the DNA is TGTGCTAGTGGGCCGGGACTAAGCACAGATACGCAGTATTTT. Protein: CASGPGLSTDTQYF.

V is TRBV10-3 and J is TRBJ2-5; TRBD2 aligns across 11 bases. With V trimmed by 10 bases and J by 5 bases, 15 bases remained unmatched. The CDR3 has 16 residues. Germline CDR1 reads ENHRY; CDR2 reads SYGVKD. The CDR3 reads CATSPRTSGSAETQYF. The CDR3 DNA sequence: TGTGCCACCTCCCCCCGAACTAGCGGGAGTGCGGAGACCCAGTACTTC.

CDR3 DNA sequence: TGTGCCAGCAGAATGCCGGGACAGCAAGAGACCCAGTACTTC. This sequence encodes CASRMPGQQETQYF. V usage is TRBV6-5 and J usage is TRBJ2-5, with 7 bases that match TRBD1. The germline CDR1 and CDR2 sequences are MNHEY and SVGAGI. V trimming: 6 bases; J trimming: 2 bases; junction bases outside the gene matches: 6. This CDR3 has 14 amino acids.

The rearrangement joins TRBV19 to TRBJ2-7, with D perhaps assigned TRBD1 or TRBD2 (5 bases each). Per the germline V gene, CDR1 is LNHDA and CDR2 is SQIVND (reference sequence). The CDR3 length is 14 residues. The V gene lost 6 bases and the J gene lost 0 bases, with 12 bases spanning the gap. Written as DNA, the CDR3 is TGTGCCAGTAGCCTCCGGGACGGCTCCTACGAGCAGTACTTC. This codes for CASSLRDGSYEQYF.

This chain connects TRBV28 to TRBJ2-7, with D perhaps matching TRBD1 (6 bases). The germline V gene encodes CDR1 MDHEN and CDR2 SYDVKM. Trimming pared 9 bases from V and 2 bases from J, leaving 17 bases between. This CDR3 contains 14 residues. CDR3 residues: CASNSGTRTYEQYF. In DNA, the CDR3 is TGTGCCAGTAACTCCGGGACAAGAACCTACGAGCAGTACTTC. Full variable domain (missing parts from reference TRBV28 and TRBJ2-7): DVKVTQSSRYLVKRTGEKVFLECVQDMDHENMFWYRQDPGLGLRLIYFSYDVKMKEKGDIPEGYSVSREKKERFSLILESASTNQTSMYLCASNSGTRTYEQYFGPGTRLTVT.

This clone was found a few times. The V call is TRBV30, the J call TRBJ1-2; perhaps TRBD1 as D (6 bases). Germline values: CDR1 GTSNPN, CDR2 SVGIG (reference sequence). Trimming pared 0 bases from V and 12 bases from J, leaving 17 bases between. CDR3 length: 13 amino acids. The CDR3 coding sequence is TGTGCCTGGAGTGTAATGGATACAGGGAAGCACACCTTC. It specifies CAWSVMDTGKHTF.

The V gene is TRBV5-5, the J gene TRBJ1-1; D uncertain. Trimming pared 0 bases from V and 4 bases from J, leaving 10 bases between. Germline V gene lookup returns CDR1 SGHKS and CDR2 YYEKEE (reference sequence). The CDR3 is 14 amino acids. The CDR3 sequence is CASSLGGLGTEAFF. The CDR3 nucleotides are TGTGCCAGCAGCTTGGGAGGGTTAGGCACTGAAGCTTTCTTT. Filled out from reference TRBV5-5 and TRBJ1-1, the complete variable domain reads DAGVTQSPTHLIKTRGQQVTLRCSPISGHKSVSWYQQVLGQGPQFIFQYYEKEERGRGNFPDRFSARQFPNYSSELNVNALLLGDSALYLCASSLGGLGTEAFFGQGTRLTVV.

The V call is TRBV2, the J call TRBJ2-1; a possible D gene is TRBD1 (5 bases). CDR1 is SNHLY, CDR2 FYNNEI, per germline. The length of the CDR3 is 14 residues. Trimming took off 3 bases at V and 9 bases at J, with 15 bases between the two ends. The CDR3 DNA sequence: TGTGCCAGCAGTGAGGGGCACCCGTGGGGTGAGCAGTTCTTC. Translating it yields CASSEGHPWGEQFF.

The chain has TRBV18 and TRBJ2-1; D tentatively fits TRBD1 or TRBD2 (5 bases each). Per germline, CDR1 KGHSH and CDR2 LQKENI. The germline V and J ends were trimmed by 4 bases and 7 bases, with 14 bases remaining between them. CDR3 length: 14 residues. CDR3 in amino acids: CASSLPGTFNEQFF. DNA for the CDR3: TGTGCCAGCTCACTTCCCGGGACCTTTAATGAGCAGTTCTTC.

With respect to this clone: Within the sample, other DNA sequences also encode this same CDR3. The gene calls are TRBV18 and TRBJ2-7, with TRBD2 identical over 10 bases. V lost 2 bases to trimming and J lost 2 bases; unmatched junction nucleotides: 0. The CDR3 is 14 residues long. Germline CDR1 reads KGHSH; CDR2 reads LQKENI. The CDR3 region has the DNA TGTGCCAGCTCACCAACTAGCGGGACCTACGAGCAGTACTTC. This gives the protein CASSPTSGTYEQYF.

The V and J genes are TRBV9 and TRBJ2-3; maybe TRBD1 (5 bases). The germline gives CDR1 SGDLS, CDR2 YYNGEE. Trimming stripped 0 bases from V and 11 bases from J, with 16 bases between. The CDR3 is 14 amino acids. The CDR3 spells CASSVARVPGKQYF. The CDR3, as DNA: TGTGCCAGCAGCGTAGCTAGAGTCCCAGGGAAGCAGTATTTT.

The chain uses TRBV6-1 and TRBJ1-5; D is unclear. Germline V gene sequence: CDR1 MNHNS, CDR2 SASEGT. Between the trimmed V and J ends, which lost 1 base and 0 bases, there was a span of 10 bases. The CDR3 is 16 amino acids. The CDR3 DNA reads as TGTGCCAGCAGTGAAGTTAGGCAATATAGCAATCAGCCCCAGCATTTT. Translated: CASSEVRQYSNQPQHF.

The V and J genes are TRBV27 and TRBJ2-1, with 10 nucleotides matching TRBD2. The CDR3 runs 18 residues. Germline CDR1 is MNHEY and CDR2 is SMNVEV (reference sequence). The V gene end was trimmed by 5 bases and the J gene end by 1 base; junction bases not matched to a gene: 11. CDR3 region: CASSQPPGLATSYNEQFF. CDR3 nucleotides: TGTGCCAGCAGTCAACCTCCGGGACTAGCGACGTCCTACAATGAGCAGTTCTTC.